The 12 T cell receptor beta chains below were found in one sample sequenced in a study of STAT3 mutations in large granular lymphocyte leukemia. Clones were sequenced by immunoSEQ multiplex PCR, and TCRdb holds only the in-frame ones, with some missing. Of roughly 22,000 clones listed, approximately 94% are singletons. Their specific antigens are unknown. Findings of the study overall: Every T-LGLL patient had at least one immunodominant TCRbeta clonotype.

Specimen: peripheral blood mononuclear cells. These receptors were obtained from a man between 35 and 55 years old with T-cell large granular lymphocyte leukemia. Some clones in this sample may be carry-over from other donors' samples.

The genes are TRBV4-2 and TRBJ1-2; 8 bases align to TRBD1. Looked up from germline, CDR1 is LGHNA and CDR2 is YNFKEQ. The CDR3 is made up of 15 amino acids. V lost 4 bases to trimming and J lost 4 bases; unmatched junction nucleotides: 8. The CDR3 nucleotides read TGTGCCAGCAGCCCGCGGACAGGGCAACTCTATGGCTACACCTTC. Translated: CASSPRTGQLYGYTF.

The chain links TRBV27 to TRBJ2-7, with D perhaps being TRBD1 or TRBD2 (5 bases each). Trimming took off 4 bases at V and 2 bases at J, with 21 bases between the two ends. The CDR3 has 17 amino acids. Germline V gene lookup returns CDR1 MNHEY and CDR2 SMNVEV (reference sequence). As DNA, the CDR3 is TGTGCCAGCAGTTGGAGTGTCACGGGACGAACTGCCTACGAGCAGTACTTC. Its translation: CASSWSVTGRTAYEQYF.

The J gene is TRBJ2-7, the V gene TRBV18; D may be TRBD1 (6 bases). With 1 base removed from V and 5 bases from J, the gap between germline ends came to 15 bases. Per the germline V gene, CDR1 is KGHSH and CDR2 is LQKENI. The CDR3 sequence is 15 residues long. The CDR3 is CASSPRTETPHEQYF. The CDR3 DNA is TGTGCCAGCTCACCACGGACAGAAACTCCCCACGAGCAGTACTTC.

This sequence joins TRBV10-2 and TRBJ1-2; D remains ambiguous. CDR1 and CDR2 from the germline V gene are WSHSY and SAAADI. The CDR3 is 14 amino acids. Trimming left V 7 bases short and J 2 bases short, with 14 bases between. The CDR3 bases are TGCGCCAGCAAACCAGGTCCGGGGAACTATGGCTACACCTTC. Protein sequence: CASKPGPGNYGYTF.

The chain carries TRBV11-3 and TRBJ1-1; perhaps TRBD1 as D (6 bases). The V end was cut by 4 bases, the J end by 1 base, with 7 bases between. Germline loops: CDR1 SGHNT, CDR2 YENEEA. This CDR3 has 13 amino acids. The CDR3 loop is CASSSGENTEAFF. In nucleotides, the CDR3 is TGTGCCAGCAGCTCAGGGGAGAACACTGAAGCTTTCTTT.

The chain has TRBV5-5 and TRBJ1-2; D may be TRBD1 (6 bases). V lost 0 bases and J 1 base, leaving 10 bases between the germline ends. CDR1 is SGHKS, CDR2 YYEKEE, per germline (reference sequence). CDR3 length: 15 amino acids. The CDR3 DNA follows: TGTGCCAGCAGCTTGGAGGGGGAGGTTAACTATGGCTACACCTTC. It translates to CASSLEGEVNYGYTF.

This chain uses TRBV6-6 with TRBJ1-5; 7 bases are a match to TRBD1. The CDR3 extends over 13 amino acids. Unmatched junction bases numbered 3, after V lost 4 bases and J lost 6 bases. From germline, CDR1 is MNHNY and CDR2 SVGAGI (reference sequence). CDR3 in DNA: TGTGCCAGCAGTTTACAGGGGTCTCAGCCCCAGCATTTT. Protein: CASSLQGSQPQHF.

The chain is built from TRBV6-6 and TRBJ2-7; maybe TRBD1 (5 bases). The CDR3 runs to 12 residues. Trimming removed 4 bases from V and 1 base from J, with 5 bases in between. Germline V CDR1 and CDR2: MNHNY, SVGAGI (reference sequence). The CDR3 bases are TGTGCCAGCAGTTCAGGGTCCTACGAGCAGTACTTC. Residues: CASSSGSYEQYF.

The V gene is TRBV5-1, the J gene TRBJ2-5; 9 bases match TRBD1. V shed 1 base, J shed 6 bases, and the junction held 7 bases outside the gene matches. Germline V gives CDR1 SGHRS, CDR2 YFSETQ. The CDR3 is 15 amino acids. CDR3 in amino acids: CASSLWTGVGQTQYF. The CDR3 DNA sequence: TGCGCCAGCAGCTTGTGGACAGGGGTTGGGCAGACCCAGTACTTC.

The V gene is TRBV5-1, the J gene TRBJ1-4, with D unclear. V was cut by 3 bases and J by 3 bases, with 9 bases left in between. The germline V gene has CDR1 SGHRS and CDR2 YFSETQ. CDR3 length equals 14 residues. The CDR3 loop is CASSWRTANEKLFF. CDR3 nucleotide sequence: TGCGCCAGCAGCTGGAGGACGGCTAATGAAAAACTGTTTTTT.

There are a few counts of this clone. The genes are TRBV7-2 and TRBJ1-2; D remains unclear. Trimming removed 1 base from V and 12 bases from J, with 9 bases in between. The germline V gene encodes CDR1 SGHTA and CDR2 FQGNSA. The CDR3 runs to 11 residues. The CDR3 spells CASSLGLGHTF. The CDR3 coding sequence is TGTGCCAGCAGCTTAGGACTCGGCCACACCTTC.

CDR3 protein: CASSFSDTGSYNEQFF. CDR3 sequence (DNA): TGCGCCAGCAGCTTCTCAGACACGGGCTCCTACAATGAGCAGTTCTTC. The chain has TRBV5-1 and TRBJ2-1, with D uncertain. The CDR3 loop spans 16 amino acids. The germline V gene encodes CDR1 SGHRS and CDR2 YFSETQ. V was shortened by 2 bases and J by 0 bases, with 12 bases between the two germline ends. Combining the CDR3 with reference TRBV5-1 and TRBJ2-1 gives the whole variable domain KAGVTQTPRYLIKTRGQQVTLSCSPISGHRSVSWYQQTPGQGLQFLFEYFSETQRNKGNFPGRFSGRQFSNSRSEMNVSTLELGDSALYLCASSFSDTGSYNEQFFGPGTRLTVL.